The 19 T cell receptor beta chains below were found in one sample sequenced in a study of blood T cells in healthy people across ages. With a J-beta primer mix and a sample-barcoded 5' primer, a second PCR ran roughly 7 to 11 cycles. TCRdb ran MiXCR on the 5' RACE reads and lists one entry per CDR3 protein. The data hold about 1,600,000 distinct CDR3 sequences, with about 40% observed a single time. The specimen was blood. The receptors originated from a woman in her late teens or twenties in good health.

This rearrangement joins TRBV10-2 to TRBJ2-5; 10 bases fit TRBD2. The CDR3 has 16 residues. J was trimmed by 2 bases and V by 5 bases; bases with no gene match: 8. Germline V CDR1 and CDR2: WSHSY, SAAADI. The CDR3, as DNA: TGCGCCAGCAGTCCCACTAGCGGGGTCACTCAAGAGACCCAGTACTTC. It is translated as CASSPTSGVTQETQYF.

V is TRBV20-1 and J is TRBJ2-4; 12 bases map to TRBD2. The trim removed 3 bases at V and 13 bases at J, leaving 13 bases unmatched. The CDR3 totals 15 residues. Germline CDR1 and CDR2: DFQATT and SNEGSKA (reference sequence). CDR3 DNA sequence: TGCAGTGCTAGGAGACTAGCGGGAGCTGTTAGTGAGCAGTACTTC. It specifies CSARRLAGAVSEQYF.

The chain is built from TRBV5-1 and TRBJ2-7; TRBD1 aligns across 10 bases. Looked up from germline, CDR1 is SGHRS and CDR2 is YFSETQ. The CDR3 is 16 amino acids. V lost 4 bases and J lost 5; bases outside the gene matches: 12. CDR3 residues: CASSPNTGTGVHEQYF. The CDR3 DNA reads TGCGCCAGCAGCCCCAATACCGGGACAGGGGTCCACGAGCAGTACTTC. The entire variable domain, with the rest obtained from reference TRBV5-1 and TRBJ2-7, is as follows: KAGVTQTPRYLIKTRGQQVTLSCSPISGHRSVSWYQQTPGQGLQFLFEYFSETQRNKGNFPGRFSGRQFSNSRSEMNVSTLELGDSALYLCASSPNTGTGVHEQYFGPGTRLTVT.

The V call is TRBV7-2, the J call TRBJ2-3; 8 positions match TRBD2. Germline CDR1 reads SGHTA; CDR2 reads FQGNSA. Germline trimming cut 4 bases from V and 6 bases from J; bases unmatched to any gene: 9. This CDR3 has 15 amino acids. CDR3 coding DNA: TGTGCCAGCAGCTCTGCCGGGGGGGCGAGCGATACGCAGTATTTT. Translating it yields CASSSAGGASDTQYF.

The V gene is TRBV19, the J gene TRBJ2-1, with 8 bases fitting TRBD2. Germline V gene sequence: CDR1 LNHDA, CDR2 SQIVND (reference sequence). The CDR3 is 16 amino acids. The J segment lost 7 bases and the V segment lost 7 bases, leaving 15 bases of the junction unmatched. In DNA, the CDR3 is TGTGCCAGTACCGGGGGAATTCGGGAGGGTTGGAATGAGCAGTTCTTC. Amino acid sequence: CASTGGIREGWNEQFF. Combining the CDR3 with reference TRBV19 and TRBJ2-1 gives the whole variable domain DGGITQSPKYLFRKEGQNVTLSCEQNLNHDAMYWYRQDPGQGLRLIYYSQIVNDFQKGDIAEGYSVSREKKESFPLTVTSAQKNPTAFYLCASTGGIREGWNEQFFGPGTRLTVL.

This clonotype was seen more than once but under ten times. The genes are TRBV15 and TRBJ2-3; D remains unclear. The V gene's germline CDR1 is LNHNV and CDR2 YYDKDF (reference sequence). This CDR3 comprises 13 residues. Trimming took off 1 base at V and 7 bases at J, with 9 bases between the two ends. For the CDR3, the DNA is TGTGCCACCAGCAGAGCCTTGCAGTATACGCAGTATTTT. It yields the protein CATSRALQYTQYF.

V and J are TRBV28 and TRBJ1-5; no firm D call. The CDR3 is made up of 14 amino acids. CDR1 and CDR2 from the germline V gene are MDHEN and SYDVKM. V shed 2 bases and J shed 3 bases, with 8 bases lying between them. The CDR3 here is CASSLLQNNQPQHF. DNA for the CDR3: TGTGCCAGCAGTTTACTCCAGAACAATCAGCCCCAGCATTTT.

This chain joins TRBV6-1 and TRBJ2-7, with TRBD2 matching over 11 bases. The CDR3 runs to 17 residues. V shed 6 bases, J shed 3 bases, and the junction held 13 bases outside the gene matches. Germline CDR1 and CDR2: MNHNS and SASEGT. The CDR3 protein is CASSLKTSGKWVYEQYF. The CDR3, as DNA: TGTGCCAGCAGCCTGAAGACTAGCGGGAAGTGGGTCTACGAGCAGTACTTC.

This clonotype was counted between two and nine times. The chain recombines TRBV7-6 with TRBJ2-1; D not resolved. Trimming pared 0 bases from V and 10 bases from J, leaving 22 bases between. Germline CDR1 and CDR2: SGHVS and FNYEAQ. The CDR3 consists of 17 residues. The CDR3: CASSLAPSVQLIGEQFF. The DNA of the CDR3 is TGTGCCAGCAGCTTAGCTCCCTCAGTGCAACTAATAGGGGAGCAGTTCTTC.

This clonotype was detected a few times. The V call is TRBV28, the J call TRBJ2-7; 11 bases agree with TRBD1. V was clipped by 6 bases and J by 4 bases; unmatched bases: 17. The V gene's germline CDR1 is MDHEN and CDR2 SYDVKM. This CDR3 has 18 amino acids. The CDR3 DNA reads TGTGCCAGCAGCCCCGGGACAGGGGGTCCCCGTTTCCTTTACGAGCAGTACTTC. Translating it yields CASSPGTGGPRFLYEQYF. Full variable domain (missing parts from reference TRBV28 and TRBJ2-7): DVKVTQSSRYLVKRTGEKVFLECVQDMDHENMFWYRQDPGLGLRLIYFSYDVKMKEKGDIPEGYSVSREKKERFSLILESASTNQTSMYLCASSPGTGGPRFLYEQYFGPGTRLTVT.

The rearrangement uses TRBV20-1 and TRBJ1-3; no definite D call. Germline V CDR1 and CDR2: DFQATT, SNEGSKA (reference sequence). V was trimmed by 0 bases and J by 4 bases, leaving 16 bases between them. This CDR3 has 16 amino acids. The CDR3 DNA reads as TGCAGTGCTAGAGAGTCGTGGGGATCGGGAGGAAACACCATATATTTT. Its translation is CSARESWGSGGNTIYF.

The chain has TRBV30 and TRBJ1-2; the D gene is possibly TRBD1 (5 bases). Germline CDR1 GTSNPN, CDR2 SVGIG (reference sequence). The CDR3 loop spans 13 amino acids. The V gene lost 4 bases and the J gene lost 1 base, with 10 bases spanning the gap. The CDR3 bases are TGTGCCTGGATTTGGGGACGTAACTATGGCTACACCTTC. This sequence encodes CAWIWGRNYGYTF.

The chain has TRBV20-1 and TRBJ2-5; D might be TRBD1 or TRBD2, each matching 5 bases. Germline CDR1 and CDR2: DFQATT and SNEGSKA (reference sequence). Deletions cut 6 bases from V and 11 bases from J, with 31 bases between. This CDR3 region has 16 residues. The CDR3 is CSAHRPGTMTYNEQYF. The CDR3 DNA reads TGCAGTGCCCACCGACCCGGGACCATGACCTACAATGAGCAGTACTTC.

This chain connects TRBV12-3 or TRBV12-4 to TRBJ2-3, with unresolved D. Trimming stripped 5 bases from V and 0 bases from J, with 15 bases between. The CDR3 is 16 residues long. Here the CDR3 reads CASSLLGSSSTDTQYF. The DNA of the CDR3 is TGTGCCAGCAGTCTGCTGGGGTCCTCTAGCACAGATACGCAGTATTTT.

This chain uses TRBV4-1 with TRBJ2-5; TRBD2 matches 8 bases. Per germline, CDR1 MGHRA and CDR2 YSYEKL. J lost 5 bases, V lost 4 bases, and 12 bases had no gene match. CDR3 length: 16 residues. The CDR3 sequence: CASSPDTSGVRETQYF. The CDR3, as DNA: TGCGCCAGCAGCCCAGATACTAGCGGAGTCCGCGAGACCCAGTACTTC.

CDR3 amino acids: CASSDVLSYGYTF. The CDR3 DNA reads TGTGCCAGCAGTGATGTATTATCCTATGGCTACACCTTC. V usage is TRBV25-1 and J usage is TRBJ1-2, with D uncertain. V shed 3 bases and J shed 4 bases, with 9 bases lying between them. This CDR3 spans 13 amino acids. The germline V gene encodes CDR1 MGHDK and CDR2 SYGVNS.

This sequence joins TRBV20-1 and TRBJ1-5, with TRBD1 matching 9 bases. Unmatched junction bases numbered 4, after V lost 1 base and J lost 0 bases. The CDR3 consists of 16 residues. The germline CDR1 and CDR2 sequences are DFQATT and SNEGSKA (reference sequence). DNA of the CDR3: TGCAGTGCTAGAGCCGGGACAGGGTATAGCAATCAGCCCCAGCATTTT. Translation: CSARAGTGYSNQPQHF.

The chain carries TRBV10-3 and TRBJ1-1; D call uncertain. The CDR3 has 14 amino acids. The ends were cut back, 7 bases at V and 5 bases at J, with 17 bases in the middle. The germline gives CDR1 ENHRY, CDR2 SYGVKD. The CDR3 sequence is CAITGGRDGTEAFF. The DNA for the CDR3 is TGTGCCATCACCGGAGGAAGGGATGGGACTGAAGCTTTCTTT.

A single count supports this clonotype. This chain links TRBV9 with TRBJ1-4; D remains unclear. The CDR3 consists of 16 residues. The germline V gene has CDR1 SGDLS and CDR2 YYNGEE. The V end was cut by 0 bases, the J end by 2 bases, with 11 bases between. The CDR3 protein is CASSVEVGGTNEKLFF. CDR3 sequence (DNA): TGTGCCAGCAGCGTAGAAGTTGGAGGGACTAATGAAAAACTGTTTTTT.